The 21 T cell receptor beta chains below all came from one sample that was sequenced in a study of blood T cell repertoires in COVID-19. Repertoires were generated with immunoSEQ multiplex PCR, while TCRdb's copy carries only in-frame clones and drops some. The repertoire includes around 210,000 clones, around 80% of them detected once, and 5.5% sits in the top ten. Source material: peripheral blood. Every receptor here comes from a woman in her 70s with acute or convalescent COVID-19.

The CDR3 loop reads CASSSLAGGPRGDTQYF. In nucleotides, the CDR3 is TGCGCCAGCAGCTCACTAGCGGGAGGGCCTAGGGGAGATACGCAGTATTTT. The chain combines TRBV5-1 with TRBJ2-3; TRBD2 agrees at 13 bases. J lost 5 bases, V lost 3 bases, and 9 bases had no gene match. CDR3 length: 17 residues. Germline V lookup: CDR1 SGHRS, CDR2 YFSETQ. Based on the CDR3 plus reference TRBV5-1 and TRBJ2-3, the full variable domain is KAGVTQTPRYLIKTRGQQVTLSCSPISGHRSVSWYQQTPGQGLQFLFEYFSETQRNKGNFPGRFSGRQFSNSRSEMNVSTLELGDSALYLCASSSLAGGPRGDTQYFGPGTRLTVL.

There are a few counts of this clone. The J gene is TRBJ2-2, the V gene TRBV24-1; D is ambiguous. V dropped 8 bases and J dropped 1 base, with 13 bases sitting between them. The germline V gene encodes CDR1 KGHDR and CDR2 SFDVKD. This CDR3 has 15 residues. The CDR3 protein is CATKPGHGNTGELFF. CDR3 sequence (DNA): TGTGCCACCAAACCAGGCCATGGGAACACCGGGGAGCTGTTTTTT.

The chain carries TRBV5-1 and TRBJ2-5, with 7 bases matching TRBD1. The V gene's germline CDR1 is SGHRS and CDR2 YFSETQ. The J segment lost 5 bases and the V segment lost 4 bases, leaving 5 bases of the junction unmatched. This CDR3 is 13 amino acids long. The CDR3 nucleotides read TGCGCCAGCAGCCCGACAGGGATCGAGACCCAGTACTTC. It yields the protein CASSPTGIETQYF.

The genes are TRBV2 and TRBJ1-2; TRBD1 is a possible D gene (5 bases). CDR1 is SNHLY, CDR2 FYNNEI, per germline. The V and J ends lost 8 bases and 4 bases respectively, with 17 bases between them. The CDR3 consists of 14 residues. CDR3 residues: CASFGQGQLYGYTF. The CDR3, as DNA: TGTGCCAGCTTTGGGCAGGGCCAGCTCTATGGCTACACCTTC.

The rearrangement joins TRBV9 to TRBJ2-5; 8 nucleotides match TRBD1. CDR3 length: 15 amino acids. Germline lookup yields CDR1 SGDLS and CDR2 YYNGEE. Trimming cost V 0 bases and J 5 bases; bases outside gene matches: 6. CDR3 sequence reads: CASSVEDRESETQYF. In DNA, the CDR3 is TGTGCCAGCAGCGTAGAGGACAGGGAGTCGGAGACCCAGTACTTC.

The chain joins TRBV20-1 to TRBJ1-6; D unresolved. V dropped 3 bases and J dropped 11 bases, with 17 bases sitting between them. CDR3 length: 14 amino acids. Germline V gene lookup returns CDR1 DFQATT and CDR2 SNEGSKA (reference sequence). The CDR3 region has the DNA TGCAGTGCTAGTGAGGGCTCGGGAATGACACCCCTCCACTTT. Translated: CSASEGSGMTPLHF.

The table lists this clone with a few counts. The chain couples TRBV7-8 to TRBJ2-5; 8 nucleotides line up with TRBD2. Germline CDR1 reads SGHVS; CDR2 reads FQNEAQ. This CDR3 has 16 amino acids. V lost 1 base and J lost 2; bases outside the gene matches: 6. The CDR3 sequence: CASSLVSGGGQETQYF. Written as DNA, the CDR3 is TGTGCCAGCAGCTTAGTCTCGGGAGGGGGACAAGAGACCCAGTACTTC. Using reference TRBV7-8 and TRBJ2-5 for the parts outside the CDR3, the full variable domain is GAGVSQSPRYKVAKRGQDVALRCDPISGHVSLFWYQQALGQGPEFLTYFQNEAQLDKSGLPSDRFFAERPEGSVSTLKIQRTQQEDSAVYLCASSLVSGGGQETQYFGPGTRLLVL.

This clone has ten or more counts. This chain connects TRBV10-3 to TRBJ2-2, with 10 bases aligning to TRBD2. Germline V gene lookup returns CDR1 ENHRY and CDR2 SYGVKD. V lost 4 bases, J lost 2 bases, and 7 bases stayed unmatched. CDR3 size: 17 residues. The CDR3: CAISVIAGGLNTGELFF. The CDR3 bases are TGTGCCATCAGTGTCATAGCGGGAGGCCTAAACACCGGGGAGCTGTTTTTT.

This chain connects TRBV18 to TRBJ2-7; 8 bases line up with TRBD1. The trim removed 7 bases at V and 1 base at J, leaving 9 bases unmatched. The CDR3 loop spans 15 amino acids. The germline V gene has CDR1 KGHSH and CDR2 LQKENI. CDR3 sequence reads: CASFPGTGESYEQYF. As DNA, the CDR3 is TGTGCCAGCTTCCCCGGGACAGGAGAATCCTACGAGCAGTACTTC. Supplemented by reference TRBV18 and TRBJ2-7, the full variable domain reads NAGVMQNPRHLVRRRGQEARLRCSPMKGHSHVYWYRQLPEEGLKFMVYLQKENIIDESGMPKERFSAEFPKEGPSILRIQQVVRGDSAAYFCASFPGTGESYEQYFGPGTRLTVT.

The gene calls are TRBV2 and TRBJ1-6; 7 bases line up with TRBD1. The CDR3 covers 14 residues. J was trimmed by 7 bases and V by 8 bases; bases with no gene match: 8. Germline V CDR1 and CDR2: SNHLY, FYNNEI. CDR3 DNA sequence: TGTGCCAGCCATGCGGAGGGGGCCAATTCACCCCTCCACTTT. This sequence encodes CASHAEGANSPLHF.

This chain uses TRBV20-1 with TRBJ2-1; D might be TRBD1 (7 bases). This CDR3 region has 13 residues. V lost 3 bases to trimming and J lost 9 bases, with 15 bases between them. Germline lookup yields CDR1 DFQATT and CDR2 SNEGSKA (reference sequence). For the CDR3, the DNA is TGCAGTGCTAGTGGGCAGGGGGGTGGTGAGCAGTTCTTC. Translated, it gives CSASGQGGGEQFF.

V is TRBV20-1 and J is TRBJ2-2, with D hard to call. Looked up from germline, CDR1 is DFQATT and CDR2 is SNEGSKA (reference sequence). The ends were cut back, 3 bases at V and 3 bases at J, with 8 bases in the middle. The CDR3 length is 13 residues. The CDR3 is CSASQSDTGELFF. The DNA of the CDR3 is TGCAGTGCTAGTCAGAGCGACACCGGGGAGCTGTTTTTT.

The CDR3 sequence: CASSPLGLAGAMNTGELFF. The CDR3 bases are TGTGCCAGCAGCCCCCTGGGACTAGCGGGAGCGATGAACACCGGGGAGCTGTTTTTT. The gene calls are TRBV3-1 (or the pseudogene TRBV3-2) and TRBJ2-2; TRBD2 agrees at 14 bases. The CDR3 consists of 19 residues. Germline trimming cut 4 bases from V and 1 base from J; bases unmatched to any gene: 8. Germline V gene data show CDR1 as LGHDT and CDR2 as YNNKEL (reference sequence).

By proportion, this clone is medium-sized. The chain couples TRBV3-1 (or the pseudogene TRBV3-2) to TRBJ2-1; possible D gene TRBD2, 5 bases. The CDR3 runs to 15 residues. Germline CDR1 and CDR2: LGHDT and YNNKEL (reference sequence). With 4 bases removed from V and 0 bases from J, the gap between germline ends came to 10 bases. CDR3 bases: TGTGCCAGCAGCCCGCCCGGGAACTCCTACAATGAGCAGTTCTTC. Translated: CASSPPGNSYNEQFF.

The chain is built from TRBV6-5 and TRBJ2-1, with 11 positions matching TRBD2. This CDR3 is 15 amino acids long. V shed 4 bases and J 8 bases; nucleotides not matched to a gene: 7. Germline V gene sequence: CDR1 MNHEY, CDR2 SVGAGI. The CDR3 DNA follows: TGTGCCAGCAGTTTCACTAGCGGGAGCGGTTATGAGCAGTTCTTC. It is translated as CASSFTSGSGYEQFF.

This chain connects TRBV2 to TRBJ2-3, with TRBD2 matching over 8 bases. Germline lookup yields CDR1 SNHLY and CDR2 FYNNEI. The CDR3 sequence is 15 residues long. V lost 5 bases to trimming and J lost 6 bases; unmatched junction nucleotides: 10. The DNA of the CDR3 is TGTGCCAGCAGTCCGACTAGCGCGAGAGGGGATACGCAGTATTTT. Translated: CASSPTSARGDTQYF.

V and J are TRBV5-4 and TRBJ2-1, with 8 bases matching TRBD1. There are 15 residues in the CDR3. Per the germline V gene, CDR1 is SGHNT and CDR2 is YYREEE (reference sequence). V lost 4 bases and J lost 3; bases outside the gene matches: 6. The CDR3 DNA reads as TGTGCCAGCAGCGGCCGGACAGGGATCTACAATGAGCAGTTCTTC. It specifies CASSGRTGIYNEQFF.

The chain links TRBV28 to TRBJ1-1, with 11 positions matching TRBD1. CDR1 and CDR2 from the germline V gene are MDHEN and SYDVKM. This CDR3 is 14 amino acids long. The V gene end was trimmed by 6 bases and the J gene end by 5 bases; junction bases not matched to a gene: 5. The CDR3 nucleotides read TGTGCCAGCAGGGACAGGGGGCAATATACTGAAGCTTTCTTT. This translates into CASRDRGQYTEAFF. Using reference TRBV28 and TRBJ1-1 for the parts outside the CDR3, the full variable domain is DVKVTQSSRYLVKRTGEKVFLECVQDMDHENMFWYRQDPGLGLRLIYFSYDVKMKEKGDIPEGYSVSREKKERFSLILESASTNQTSMYLCASRDRGQYTEAFFGQGTRLTVV.

J is TRBJ2-3 and V is TRBV6-1; 9 nucleotides agree with TRBD2. V was clipped by 3 bases and J by 5 bases; unmatched bases: 6. CDR1 is MNHNS, CDR2 SASEGT, per germline. The CDR3 spans 15 residues. The CDR3 protein is CASSDRGLAVDTQYF. As DNA, the CDR3 is TGTGCCAGCAGTGATAGGGGACTAGCAGTAGATACGCAGTATTTT.

This sequence joins TRBV6-5 and TRBJ1-2; D ambiguous. The CDR3 is 15 amino acids. V lost 6 bases and J 1 base, leaving 15 bases between the germline ends. Germline lookup yields CDR1 MNHEY and CDR2 SVGAGI. CDR3 in DNA: TGTGCCAGCAGCCTCCGCACGGGTGGTAACTATGGCTACACCTTC. Translation gives CASSLRTGGNYGYTF.

This clone is a singleton in its sample. This chain links TRBV5-6 with TRBJ1-2, with 7 bases that match TRBD1. From germline, CDR1 is SGHDT and CDR2 YYEEEE. The CDR3 totals 12 residues. The V segment lost 9 bases and the J segment 5 bases; nucleotides outside the gene matches: 7. This CDR3 is CATRGTEYGYTF. The CDR3 DNA sequence: TGTGCCACCCGAGGGACAGAGTATGGCTACACCTTC.